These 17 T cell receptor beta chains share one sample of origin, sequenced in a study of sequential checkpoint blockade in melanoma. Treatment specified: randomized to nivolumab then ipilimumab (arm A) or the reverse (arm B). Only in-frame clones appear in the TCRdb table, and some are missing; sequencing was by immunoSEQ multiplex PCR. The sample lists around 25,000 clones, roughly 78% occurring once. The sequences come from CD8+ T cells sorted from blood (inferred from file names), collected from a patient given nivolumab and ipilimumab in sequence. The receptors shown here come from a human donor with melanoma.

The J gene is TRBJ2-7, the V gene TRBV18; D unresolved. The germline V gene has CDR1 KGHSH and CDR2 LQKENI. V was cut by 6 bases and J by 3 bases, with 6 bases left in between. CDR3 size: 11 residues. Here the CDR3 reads CASSENYEQYF. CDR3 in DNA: TGTGCCAGCTCTGAGAACTACGAGCAGTACTTC.

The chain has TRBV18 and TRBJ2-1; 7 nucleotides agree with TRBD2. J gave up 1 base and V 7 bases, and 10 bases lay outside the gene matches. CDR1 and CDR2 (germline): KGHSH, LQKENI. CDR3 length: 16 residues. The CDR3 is CASCRIAGVSYNEQFF. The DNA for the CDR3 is TGTGCCAGCTGCCGAATCGCGGGAGTATCCTACAATGAGCAGTTCTTC. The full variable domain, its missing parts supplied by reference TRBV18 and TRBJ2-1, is NAGVMQNPRHLVRRRGQEARLRCSPMKGHSHVYWYRQLPEEGLKFMVYLQKENIIDESGMPKERFSAEFPKEGPSILRIQQVVRGDSAAYFCASCRIAGVSYNEQFFGPGTRLTVL.

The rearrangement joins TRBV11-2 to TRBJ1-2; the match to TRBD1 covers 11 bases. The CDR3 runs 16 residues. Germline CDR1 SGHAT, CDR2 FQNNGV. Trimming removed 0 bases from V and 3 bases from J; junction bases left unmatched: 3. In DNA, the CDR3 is TGTGCCAGCAGCTTAGACGGGACAGGGGGTGACTATGGCTACACCTTC. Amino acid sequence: CASSLDGTGGDYGYTF. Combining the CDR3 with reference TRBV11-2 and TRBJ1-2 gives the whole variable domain EAGVAQSPRYKIIEKRQSVAFWCNPISGHATLYWYQQILGQGPKLLIQFQNNGVVDDSQLPKDRFSAERLKGVDSTLKIQPAKLEDSAVYLCASSLDGTGGDYGYTFGSGTRLTVV.

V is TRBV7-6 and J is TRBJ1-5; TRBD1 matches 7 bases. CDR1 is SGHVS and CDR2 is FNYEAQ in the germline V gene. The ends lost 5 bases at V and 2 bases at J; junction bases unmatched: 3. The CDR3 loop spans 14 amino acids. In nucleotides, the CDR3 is TGTGCCAGCAGCCCGGGGACAGGCAATCAGCCCCAGCATTTT. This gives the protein CASSPGTGNQPQHF.

CDR3 protein: CSVMTPTGARNTEAFF. The CDR3 DNA reads TGCAGCGTTATGACCCCCACAGGGGCAAGGAACACTGAAGCTTTCTTT. The chain has TRBV29-1 and TRBJ1-1; 7 bases agree with TRBD1. CDR1 SQVTM and CDR2 ANQGSEA come from the germline V gene. The V and J ends lost 5 bases and 1 base, in that order; junction bases with no gene match: 13. The CDR3 runs to 16 residues.

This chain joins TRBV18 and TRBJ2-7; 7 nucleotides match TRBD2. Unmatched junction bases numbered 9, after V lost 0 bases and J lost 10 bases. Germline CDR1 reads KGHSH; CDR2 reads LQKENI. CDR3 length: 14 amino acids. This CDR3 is CASSPPSGKGLQYF. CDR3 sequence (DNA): TGTGCCAGCTCACCACCGTCGGGGAAGGGACTACAGTACTTC.

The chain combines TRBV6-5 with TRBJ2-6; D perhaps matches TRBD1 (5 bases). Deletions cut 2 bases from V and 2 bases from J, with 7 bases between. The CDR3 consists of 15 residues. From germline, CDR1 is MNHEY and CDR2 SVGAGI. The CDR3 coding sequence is TGTGCCAGCAGTTACGTCAGGGCTGGGGCCAACGTCCTGACTTTC. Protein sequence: CASSYVRAGANVLTF.

The CDR3 here is CASSYRVAGDTEAFF. The CDR3 DNA is TGTGCCAGCAGTTACCGCGTCGCAGGGGACACTGAAGCTTTCTTT. This chain connects TRBV6-5 to TRBJ1-1, with D possibly matching TRBD1 (6 bases). Trimming took 2 bases from V and 3 from J, leaving 13 bases between them. CDR1 is MNHEY, CDR2 SVGAGI, per germline. There are 15 residues in the CDR3.

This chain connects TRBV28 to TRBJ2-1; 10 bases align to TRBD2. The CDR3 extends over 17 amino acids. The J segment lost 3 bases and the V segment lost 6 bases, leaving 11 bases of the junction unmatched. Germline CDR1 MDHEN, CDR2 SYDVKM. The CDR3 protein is CASSRYSGRGGYNEQFF. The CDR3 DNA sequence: TGTGCCAGCAGCCGCTACAGCGGGAGGGGAGGCTACAATGAGCAGTTCTTC. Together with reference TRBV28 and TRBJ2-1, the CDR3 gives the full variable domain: DVKVTQSSRYLVKRTGEKVFLECVQDMDHENMFWYRQDPGLGLRLIYFSYDVKMKEKGDIPEGYSVSREKKERFSLILESASTNQTSMYLCASSRYSGRGGYNEQFFGPGTRLTVL.

CDR3 loop: CASSFHLDRGSYEQYF. CDR3 sequence (DNA): TGTGCCAGCAGTTTCCACTTGGACAGGGGATCCTACGAGCAGTACTTC. The chain links TRBV28 to TRBJ2-7; 9 nucleotides align to TRBD1. Germline V gives CDR1 MDHEN, CDR2 SYDVKM. Losses at the gene ends were 3 bases for V and 1 base for J; bases not matched to a gene: 7. This CDR3 region has 16 residues.

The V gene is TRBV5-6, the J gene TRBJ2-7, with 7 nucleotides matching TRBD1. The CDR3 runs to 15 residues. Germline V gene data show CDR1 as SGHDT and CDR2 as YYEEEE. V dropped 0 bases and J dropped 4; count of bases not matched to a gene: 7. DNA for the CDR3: TGTGCCAGCAGCTTGGCTGGGCAGGGGGTTTACGAGCAGTACTTC. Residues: CASSLAGQGVYEQYF.

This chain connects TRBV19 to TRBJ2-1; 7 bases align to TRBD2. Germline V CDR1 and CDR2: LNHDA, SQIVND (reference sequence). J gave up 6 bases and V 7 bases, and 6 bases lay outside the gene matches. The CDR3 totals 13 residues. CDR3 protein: CASMLASGNEQFF. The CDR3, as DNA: TGTGCCAGTATGTTAGCTAGCGGCAATGAGCAGTTCTTC.

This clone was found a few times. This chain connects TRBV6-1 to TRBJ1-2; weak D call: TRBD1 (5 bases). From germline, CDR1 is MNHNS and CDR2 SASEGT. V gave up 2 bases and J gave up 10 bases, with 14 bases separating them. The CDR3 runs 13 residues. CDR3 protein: CASSERFNGAYTF. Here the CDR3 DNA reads TGTGCCAGCAGTGAAAGATTTAATGGGGCCTACACCTTC.

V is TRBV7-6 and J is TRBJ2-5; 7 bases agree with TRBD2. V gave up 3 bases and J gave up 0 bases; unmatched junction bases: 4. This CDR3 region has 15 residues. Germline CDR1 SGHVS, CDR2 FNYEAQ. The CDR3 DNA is TGTGCCAGCAGCTTGAGGGGACTAAACCAAGAGACCCAGTACTTC. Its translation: CASSLRGLNQETQYF.

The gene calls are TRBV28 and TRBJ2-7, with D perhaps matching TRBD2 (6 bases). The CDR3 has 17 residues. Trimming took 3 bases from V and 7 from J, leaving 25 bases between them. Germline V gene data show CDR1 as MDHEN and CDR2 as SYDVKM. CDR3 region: CASSFPASARRMGEQYF. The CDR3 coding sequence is TGTGCCAGCAGTTTTCCGGCTAGCGCTCGGAGAATGGGGGAGCAGTACTTC.

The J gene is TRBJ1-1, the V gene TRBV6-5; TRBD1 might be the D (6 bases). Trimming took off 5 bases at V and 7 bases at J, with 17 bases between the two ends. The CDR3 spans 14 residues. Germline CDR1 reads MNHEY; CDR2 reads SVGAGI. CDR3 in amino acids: CASSRDRSPNEAFF. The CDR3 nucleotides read TGTGCCAGCAGTCGCGACAGGAGCCCAAATGAAGCTTTCTTT.

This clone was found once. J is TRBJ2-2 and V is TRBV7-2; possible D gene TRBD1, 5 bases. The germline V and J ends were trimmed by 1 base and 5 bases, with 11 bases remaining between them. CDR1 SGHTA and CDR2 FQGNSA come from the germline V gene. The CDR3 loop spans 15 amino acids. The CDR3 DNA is TGTGCCAGCAGCTTAGGCGTGGCAGGGACCGGGGAGCTGTTTTTT. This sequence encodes CASSLGVAGTGELFF.